This T cell receptor (beta chain) is from a study of OX40 agonist ivuxolimab in advanced cancers. This table comes from immunoSEQ multiplex PCR, and its TCRdb copy is limited to in-frame clones, with some not included. The table includes some 96,000 clones, 80% to 95% detected once. Findings and caveats of the study: Also showing low normalized T-cell clonal expansion were some of the nonresponders.

Autoimmune disease history or systemic immunosuppression barred patients. Regarding this clone: Its antigen is as yet unknown.

V lost 2 bases to trimming and J lost 1 base, with 12 bases between them. This CDR3 has 16 residues. CDR1 and CDR2 (germline): SGHDN, FVKESK. The chain joins TRBV14 to TRBJ2-1; the D gene is possibly TRBD1 (6 bases). The TCR comes from an adult with an advanced solid tumor such as melanoma, head and neck, liver or kidney cancer. Sequencing was performed on CD4+ or CD8+ T cells sorted from blood, taken in a trial of the OX40 agonist ivuxolimab. The CDR3 DNA is TGTGCCAGCAGCCAAAGGGGGAGTTGGTCCTACAATGAGCAGTTCTTC. It translates to CASSQRGSWSYNEQFF.